The sequence of this TCR beta chain was determined in a study of follicular helper T cells after annual influenza vaccination. Study-level information: For some subjects, blood spans the 2013-2014, 2014-2015 and 2015-2016 annual vaccinations.

Of note for this clone: The antigen remains unidentified.

Sequencing was performed with immunoSEQ multiplex PCR; in TCRdb, only in-frame clones are kept and a portion is missing. This sample has roughly 14,000 clones, with roughly 80% found just once. General study results and limits: ICOS+CD38+ cTfh clonality tracked population frequency, and its change tracked circulating plasmablast change.

The time point: 2014-2015 season, pre-vaccination. Source: CXCR5- memory CD4+ T cells sorted from blood, taken on the day of influenza vaccination. The TCR sequence derives from an adult who received the influenza vaccine.

Here the CDR3 reads CASSQGQLRWDTEAFF. In nucleotides, the CDR3 is TGTGCCAGCAGCCAAGGGCAACTGAGGTGGGACACTGAAGCTTTCTTT. The gene calls are TRBV14 and TRBJ1-1; D remains ambiguous. The CDR3 contains 16 residues. The germline V and J ends were trimmed by 1 base and 3 bases, with 15 bases remaining between them. CDR1 SGHDN and CDR2 FVKESK come from the germline V gene.